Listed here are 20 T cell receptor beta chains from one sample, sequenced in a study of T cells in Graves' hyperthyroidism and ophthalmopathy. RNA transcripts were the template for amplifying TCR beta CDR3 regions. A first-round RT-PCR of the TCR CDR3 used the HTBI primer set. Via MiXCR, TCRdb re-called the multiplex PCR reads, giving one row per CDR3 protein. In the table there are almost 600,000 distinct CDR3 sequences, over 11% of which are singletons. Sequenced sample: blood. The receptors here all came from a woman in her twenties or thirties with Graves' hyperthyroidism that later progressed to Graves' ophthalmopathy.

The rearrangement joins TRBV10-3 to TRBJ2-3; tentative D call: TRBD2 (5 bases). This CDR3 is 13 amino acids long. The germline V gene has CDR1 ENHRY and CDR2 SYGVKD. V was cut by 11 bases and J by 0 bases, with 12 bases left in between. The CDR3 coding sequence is TGTGCCGGGAGCGGCTCTAGCACAGATACGCAGTATTTT. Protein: CAGSGSSTDTQYF.

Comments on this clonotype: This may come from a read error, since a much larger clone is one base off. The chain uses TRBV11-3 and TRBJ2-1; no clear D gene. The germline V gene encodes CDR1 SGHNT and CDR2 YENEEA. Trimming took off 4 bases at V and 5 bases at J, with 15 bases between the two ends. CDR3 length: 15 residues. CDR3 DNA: TGTGCCAGCAGCTCCTATCAACCTGTGAACAATGAGCAGTTCTTC. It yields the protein CASSSYQPVNNEQFF.

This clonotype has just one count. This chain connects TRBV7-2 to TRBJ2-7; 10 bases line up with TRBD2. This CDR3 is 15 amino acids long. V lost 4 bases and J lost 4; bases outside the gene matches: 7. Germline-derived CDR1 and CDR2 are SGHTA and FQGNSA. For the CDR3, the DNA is TGTGCCAGCAGCTCTAAGCGGGGGGGAGCTTACGAGCAGTACTTC. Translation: CASSSKRGGAYEQYF.

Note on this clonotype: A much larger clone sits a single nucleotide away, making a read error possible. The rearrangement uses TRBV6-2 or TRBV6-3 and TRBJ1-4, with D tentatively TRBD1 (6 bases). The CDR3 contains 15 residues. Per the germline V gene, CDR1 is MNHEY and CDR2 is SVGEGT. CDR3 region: CASSLWAGEKEKLSF. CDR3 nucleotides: TGTGCCAGCAGTTTGTGGGCAGGGGAGAAGGAAAAACTGTCTTTT.

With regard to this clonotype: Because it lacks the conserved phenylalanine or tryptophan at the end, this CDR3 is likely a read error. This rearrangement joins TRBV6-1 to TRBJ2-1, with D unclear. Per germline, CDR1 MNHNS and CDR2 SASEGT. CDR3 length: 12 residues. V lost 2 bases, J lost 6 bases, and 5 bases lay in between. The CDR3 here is CASSEFSNEQFL. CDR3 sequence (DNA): TGTGCCAGCAGTGAATTTAGCAATGAGCAGTTCCTC.

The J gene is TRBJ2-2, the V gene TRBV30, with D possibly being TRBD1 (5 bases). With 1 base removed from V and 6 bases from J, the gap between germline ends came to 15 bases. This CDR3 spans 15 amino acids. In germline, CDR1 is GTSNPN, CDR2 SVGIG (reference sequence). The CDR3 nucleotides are TGTGCCTGGAGTGCCGTACAGGTTGACGCCGGGGAGCTGTTTTTT. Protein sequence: CAWSAVQVDAGELFF.

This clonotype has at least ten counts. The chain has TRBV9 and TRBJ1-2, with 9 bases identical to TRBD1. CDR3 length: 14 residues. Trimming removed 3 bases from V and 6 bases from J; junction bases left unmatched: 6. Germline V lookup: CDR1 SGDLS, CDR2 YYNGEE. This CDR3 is CASSDGTGRDGYTF. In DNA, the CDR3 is TGTGCCAGCAGCGATGGGACAGGGAGGGATGGCTACACCTTC.

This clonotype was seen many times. CDR3 nucleotide sequence: TGTGCCAGCAGTCCCGGGCTTTGGGGCTACACCTTC. As protein: CASSPGLWGYTF. The chain links TRBV12-3 or TRBV12-4 to TRBJ1-2, with D unclear. The CDR3 length is 12 residues. The ends were cut back, 5 bases at V and 8 bases at J, with 12 bases in the middle.

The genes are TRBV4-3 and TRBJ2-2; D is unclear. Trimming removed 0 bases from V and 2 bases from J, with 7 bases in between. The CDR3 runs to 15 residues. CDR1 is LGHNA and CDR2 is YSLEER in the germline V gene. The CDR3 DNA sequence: TGCGCCAGCAGCCAAGAACCGAGCAACACCGGGGAGCTGTTTTTT. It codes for CASSQEPSNTGELFF.

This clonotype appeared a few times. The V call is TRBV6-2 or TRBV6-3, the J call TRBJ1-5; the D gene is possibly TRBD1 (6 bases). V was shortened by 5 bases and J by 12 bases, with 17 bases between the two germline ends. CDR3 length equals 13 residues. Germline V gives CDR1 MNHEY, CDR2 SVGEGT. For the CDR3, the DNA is TGTGCCAGCAGTCAACTCCAAAGGGGGGTCCAGCATTTT. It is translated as CASSQLQRGVQHF.

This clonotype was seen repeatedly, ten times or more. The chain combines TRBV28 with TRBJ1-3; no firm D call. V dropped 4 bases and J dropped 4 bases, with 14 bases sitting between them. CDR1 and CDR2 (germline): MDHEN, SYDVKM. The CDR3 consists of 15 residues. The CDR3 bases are TGTGCCAGCAGTTGGGTCTCCCCCGCGGGAAACACCATATATTTT. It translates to CASSWVSPAGNTIYF.

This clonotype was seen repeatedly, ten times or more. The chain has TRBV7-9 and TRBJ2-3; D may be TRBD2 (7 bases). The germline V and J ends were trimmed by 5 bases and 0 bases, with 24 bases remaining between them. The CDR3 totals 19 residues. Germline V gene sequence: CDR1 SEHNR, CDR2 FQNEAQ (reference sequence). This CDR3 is CASSQTLGGTQHSTDTQYF. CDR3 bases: TGTGCCAGCAGCCAGACCCTGGGGGGGACACAACACAGCACAGATACGCAGTATTTT.

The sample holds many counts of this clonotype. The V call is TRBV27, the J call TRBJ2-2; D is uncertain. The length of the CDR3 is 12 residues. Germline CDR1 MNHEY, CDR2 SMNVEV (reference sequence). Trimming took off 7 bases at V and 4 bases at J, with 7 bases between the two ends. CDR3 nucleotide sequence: TGTGCCAGCACATCGAGCACCGGGGAGCTGTTTTTT. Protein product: CASTSSTGELFF.

In nucleotides, the CDR3 is TGTGCCAGCAGTGAAGCGCTTCATGGGGGGGCGGGCTACACCTTC. It is translated as CASSEALHGGAGYTF. The chain combines TRBV6-1 with TRBJ1-2; the D gene is possibly TRBD1 (6 bases). The CDR3 runs 15 residues. CDR1 MNHNS and CDR2 SASEGT come from the germline V gene. Trimming shortened V by 0 bases and J by 8 bases, and 16 bases separated the two germline ends.

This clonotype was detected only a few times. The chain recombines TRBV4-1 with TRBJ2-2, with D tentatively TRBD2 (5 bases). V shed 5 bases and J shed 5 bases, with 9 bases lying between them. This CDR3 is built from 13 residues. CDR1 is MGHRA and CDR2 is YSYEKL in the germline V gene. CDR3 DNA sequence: TGCGCCAGCAGCTACGGGGAGACCGGGGAGCTGTTTTTT. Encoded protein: CASSYGETGELFF.

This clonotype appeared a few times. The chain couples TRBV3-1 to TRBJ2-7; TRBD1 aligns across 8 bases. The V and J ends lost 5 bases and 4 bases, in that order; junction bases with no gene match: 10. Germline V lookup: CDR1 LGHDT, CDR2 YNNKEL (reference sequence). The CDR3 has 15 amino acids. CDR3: CASSWGRTGLYEQYF. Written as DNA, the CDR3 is TGTGCCAGCAGCTGGGGGCGGACAGGGTTATACGAGCAGTACTTC.

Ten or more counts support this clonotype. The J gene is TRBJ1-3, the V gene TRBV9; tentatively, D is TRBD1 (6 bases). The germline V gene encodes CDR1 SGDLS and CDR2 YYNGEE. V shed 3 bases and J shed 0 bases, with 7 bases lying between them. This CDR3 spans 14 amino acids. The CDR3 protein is CASSGRGSGNTIYF. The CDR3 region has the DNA TGTGCCAGCAGCGGCAGGGGCTCTGGAAACACCATATATTTT.

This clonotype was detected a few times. In nucleotides, the CDR3 is TGCAGCGTTGAGCAGGGGGGCTATGGCTACACCTTC. Protein: CSVEQGGYGYTF. The gene calls are TRBV29-1 and TRBJ1-2; 7 bases map to TRBD1. From germline, CDR1 is SQVTM and CDR2 ANQGSEA. The CDR3 covers 12 residues. The V segment lost 3 bases and the J segment 4 bases; nucleotides outside the gene matches: 2. Full variable domain (outside the CDR3, taken from reference TRBV29-1 and TRBJ1-2): SAVISQKPSRDICQRGTSLTIQCQVDSQVTMMFWYRQQPGQSLTLIATANQGSEATYESGFVIDKFPISRPNLTFSTLTVSNMSPEDSSIYLCSVEQGGYGYTFGSGTRLTVV.

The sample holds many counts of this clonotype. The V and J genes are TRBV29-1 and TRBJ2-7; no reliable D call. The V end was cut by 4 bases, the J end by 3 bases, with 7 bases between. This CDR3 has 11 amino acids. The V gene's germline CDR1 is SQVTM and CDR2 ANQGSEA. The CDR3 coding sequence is TGCAGCGTTGTAGGGAACTACGAGCAGTACTTC. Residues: CSVVGNYEQYF.

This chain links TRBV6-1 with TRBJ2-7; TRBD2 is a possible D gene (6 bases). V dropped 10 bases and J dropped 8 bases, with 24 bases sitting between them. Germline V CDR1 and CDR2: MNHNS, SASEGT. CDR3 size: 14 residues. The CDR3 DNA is TGTGCCACCAGGGAGGCAGGCCTCTCGCAAAAGCAGTACTTC. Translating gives CATREAGLSQKQYF.